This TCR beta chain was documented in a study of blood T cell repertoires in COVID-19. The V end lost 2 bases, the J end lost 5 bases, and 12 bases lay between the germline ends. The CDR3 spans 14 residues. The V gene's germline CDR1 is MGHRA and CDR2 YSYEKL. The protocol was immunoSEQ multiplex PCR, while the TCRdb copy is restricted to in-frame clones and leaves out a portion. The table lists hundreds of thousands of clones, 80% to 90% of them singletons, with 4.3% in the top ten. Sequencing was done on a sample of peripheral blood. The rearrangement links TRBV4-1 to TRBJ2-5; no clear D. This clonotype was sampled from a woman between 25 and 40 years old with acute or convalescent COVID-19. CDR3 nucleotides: TGCGCCAGCAGCCAATTTATCGAGATGGAGACCCAGTACTTC. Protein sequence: CASSQFIEMETQYF.